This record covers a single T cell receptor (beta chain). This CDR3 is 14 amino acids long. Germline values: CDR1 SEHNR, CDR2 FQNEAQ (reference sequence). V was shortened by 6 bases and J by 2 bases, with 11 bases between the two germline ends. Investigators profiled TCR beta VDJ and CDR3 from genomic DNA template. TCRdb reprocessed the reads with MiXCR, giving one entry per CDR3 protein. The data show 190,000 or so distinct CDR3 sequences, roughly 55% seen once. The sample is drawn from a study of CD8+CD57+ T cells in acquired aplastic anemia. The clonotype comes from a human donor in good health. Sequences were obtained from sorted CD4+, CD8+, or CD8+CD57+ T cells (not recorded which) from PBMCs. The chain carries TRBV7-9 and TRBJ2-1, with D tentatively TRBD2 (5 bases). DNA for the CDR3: TGTGCCAGCAGTTTGACTAAGACCTACAATGAGCAGTTCTTC. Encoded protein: CASSLTKTYNEQFF.